This T cell receptor beta chain derives from a study of OX40 agonist ivuxolimab in advanced cancers. Across the whole study: Ivuxolimab was administered intravenously to patients at 0.01 to 10 mg/kg every 2 weeks.

Sequenced by immunoSEQ multiplex PCR; TCRdb stores in-frame clones only, minus some. Among tens of thousands of clones listed, over 80% were seen once. Germline V gene lookup returns CDR1 SNHLY and CDR2 FYNNEI. Trimming removed 6 bases from V and 3 bases from J; junction bases left unmatched: 8. This CDR3 contains 17 residues. This specimen consisted of CD4+ or CD8+ T cells sorted from blood, obtained in a trial of the OX40 agonist ivuxolimab. The rearrangement joins TRBV2 to TRBJ2-1; 13 nucleotides agree with TRBD2. This TCR derives from an adult with an advanced solid tumor such as melanoma, head and neck, liver or kidney cancer. The CDR3 loop reads CASSRGLAGFFYNEQFF. CDR3 sequence (DNA): TGTGCCAGCAGCCGGGGACTAGCGGGGTTCTTCTACAATGAGCAGTTCTTC.